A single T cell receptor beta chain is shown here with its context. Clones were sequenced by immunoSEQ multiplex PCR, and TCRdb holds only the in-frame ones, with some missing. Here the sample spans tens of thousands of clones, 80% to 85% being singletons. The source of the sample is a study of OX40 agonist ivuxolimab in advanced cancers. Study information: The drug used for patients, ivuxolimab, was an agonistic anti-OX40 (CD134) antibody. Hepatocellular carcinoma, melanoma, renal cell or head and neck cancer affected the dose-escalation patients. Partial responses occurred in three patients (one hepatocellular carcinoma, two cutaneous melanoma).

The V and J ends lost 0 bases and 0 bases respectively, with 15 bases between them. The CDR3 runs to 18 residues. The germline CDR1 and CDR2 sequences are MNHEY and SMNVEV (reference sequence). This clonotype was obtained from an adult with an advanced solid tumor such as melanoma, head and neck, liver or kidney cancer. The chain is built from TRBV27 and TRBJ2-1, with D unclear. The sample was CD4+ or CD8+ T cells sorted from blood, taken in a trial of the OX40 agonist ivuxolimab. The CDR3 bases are TGTGCCAGCAGTTTATCCCCAGGAGCGTACAGCTCCTACAATGAGCAGTTCTTC. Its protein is CASSLSPGAYSSYNEQFF.